These T cell receptor beta chains were read from a single sample in a study of cytomegalovirus exposure and HLA in healthy donors. Method: immunoSEQ multiplex PCR; TCRdb's copy keeps in-frame clones and lacks some. The sample holds about 90,000 clones, approximately 88% seen once. The sample comprised PBMCs. The receptors originated from a woman in her late teens or twenties in good health and CMV-seropositive. Each CDR3 is given with its conserved first and last residue. The D gene is left open where the match is weak. Clone sizes are given selectively: once, few, many, or a class where the clone is expanded.

TRBV18	TRBJ1-1	-	TRBD1	CASSDRDGTEAFF	TGTGCCAGCTCAGACAGGGATGGGACTGAAGCTTTCTTT
TRBV2	TRBJ2-2	many	TRBD2	CASSENVRGVNTGELFF	TGTGCCAGCAGTGAAAACGTCCGGGGGGTGAACACCGGGGAGCTGTTTTTT
TRBV30	TRBJ2-1	-	-	CAWSSGERQFF	TGTGCCTGGAGTTCAGGGGAACGGCAGTTCTTC
TRBV19	TRBJ1-5	-	-	CASRQTGTNQPQHF	TGTGCCAGTAGGCAAACAGGGACCAATCAGCCCCAGCATTTT
TRBV5-8	TRBJ1-5	-	-	CASSLEHDNQPQHF	TGTGCCAGCAGCTTGGAACACGACAATCAGCCCCAGCATTTT
TRBV15	TRBJ2-1	-	-	CATSERGSTYNEQFF	TGTGCCACCAGCGAACGGGGATCGACCTACAATGAGCAGTTCTTC
TRBV15	TRBJ1-5	-	TRBD1	CATSPGGTGAYNQPQHF	TGTGCCACCAGCCCGGGGGGGACAGGGGCATACAATCAGCCCCAGCATTTT
TRBV9	TRBJ1-6	-	-	CASSVAGRDSPLHF	TGTGCCAGCAGCGTAGCAGGTCGTGATTCACCCCTCCACTTT
TRBV11-3	TRBJ2-3	-	TRBD1	CASSLQGEDTQYF	TGTGCCAGCAGCTTACAGGGGGAAGATACGCAGTATTTT
TRBV7-2	TRBJ2-3	-	TRBD1	CASSLARGQGADTQYF	TGTGCCAGCAGCTTAGCGAGGGGACAGGGCGCAGATACGCAGTATTTT
TRBV4-1	TRBJ1-5	-	TRBD1	CASSQDPGTGRLPQHF	TGCGCCAGCAGCCAAGATCCCGGGACAGGTCGTCTTCCCCAGCATTTT
TRBV7-9	TRBJ2-7	few	-	CASSFLGSGRSYEQYF	TGTGCCAGCAGCTTTCTCGGGTCAGGGAGGTCCTACGAGCAGTACTTC
TRBV11-2	TRBJ2-7	-	-	CASSLRGSYEQYF	TGTGCCAGCAGCCTCCGGGGCTCCTACGAGCAGTACTTC
TRBV7-3	TRBJ2-1	-	-	CASSLWATPYNEQFF	TGTGCCAGCAGCTTATGGGCAACCCCCTACAATGAGCAGTTCTTC
TRBV30	TRBJ1-6	-	-	CAWSVTGFDSPLHF	TGTGCCTGGAGTGTAACAGGGTTCGATTCACCCCTCCACTTT
TRBV7-7	TRBJ2-2	-	TRBD1	CASSDGQGAGELFF	TGTGCCAGCAGCGACGGACAGGGGGCCGGGGAGCTGTTTTTT
TRBV28	TRBJ1-4	-	TRBD1	CATGGDPTLEKLFF	TGTGCCACAGGGGGCGACCCCACGTTGGAAAAACTGTTTTTT
TRBV6-5	TRBJ1-6	-	-	CASSYGGAGGNSPLHF	TGTGCCAGCAGTTACGGGGGCGCGGGGGGAAATTCACCCCTCCACTTT
TRBV28	TRBJ2-7	-	TRBD2	CASSWGGREQYF	TGTGCCAGCTCTTGGGGGGGAAGGGAGCAGTACTTC
TRBV4-3	TRBJ2-5	once	-	CASSPREQGAQYF	TGCGCCAGCAGCCCAAGGGAACAGGGCGCCCAGTACTTC
TRBV9	TRBJ2-1	-	-	CASSVASNWQGEQFF	TGTGCCAGCAGCGTAGCCTCGAACTGGCAGGGTGAGCAGTTCTTC
TRBV30	TRBJ2-7	-	-	CAWTIGDEQYF	TGTGCCTGGACTATCGGGGACGAGCAGTACTTC
TRBV20-1	TRBJ1-5	few	-	CSGQGNQPQHF	TGCAGTGGACAGGGCAATCAGCCCCAGCATTTT
TRBV23-1	TRBJ1-5	-	-	CASSHRETRSNQPQHF	TGCGCCAGCAGTCACCGAGAGACTCGGAGCAATCAGCCCCAGCATTTT